This entry concerns a single TCR beta chain. Germline V gene sequence: CDR1 SGHRS, CDR2 YFSETQ. The CDR3 is 13 residues long. Between the trimmed V and J ends, which lost 5 bases and 1 base, there was a span of 9 bases. The data were obtained in a study of T cell responses to AZD1222 COVID-19 vaccine. Measured with immunoSEQ multiplex PCR; TCRdb has only the in-frame clones, and not every one. The sample lists 150,000 to 180,000 clones, about nine tenths occurring once. This receptor was identified in an adult in good health. The chain links TRBV5-1 to TRBJ2-5; unclear D gene. The sample consisted of peripheral blood, taken on day 0 of AZD1222 vaccination. Here the CDR3 reads CASRYGPQETQYF. As DNA, the CDR3 is TGCGCCAGCAGATACGGACCCCAAGAGACCCAGTACTTC.